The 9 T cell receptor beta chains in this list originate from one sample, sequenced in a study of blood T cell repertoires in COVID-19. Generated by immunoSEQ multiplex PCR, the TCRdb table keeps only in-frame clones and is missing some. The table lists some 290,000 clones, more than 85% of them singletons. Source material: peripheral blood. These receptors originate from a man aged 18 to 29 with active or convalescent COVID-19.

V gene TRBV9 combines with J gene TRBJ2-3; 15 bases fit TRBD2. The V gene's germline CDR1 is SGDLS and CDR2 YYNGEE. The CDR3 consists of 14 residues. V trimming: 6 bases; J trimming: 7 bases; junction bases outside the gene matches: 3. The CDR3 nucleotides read TGTGCCAGCACCGGGACTAGCGGGGGGCATACGCAGTATTTT. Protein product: CASTGTSGGHTQYF. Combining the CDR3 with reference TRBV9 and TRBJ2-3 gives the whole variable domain DSGVTQTPKHLITATGQRVTLRCSPRSGDLSVYWYQQSLDQGLQFLIQYYNGEERAKGNILERFSAQQFPDLHSELNLSSLELGDSALYFCASTGTSGGHTQYFGPGTRLTVL.

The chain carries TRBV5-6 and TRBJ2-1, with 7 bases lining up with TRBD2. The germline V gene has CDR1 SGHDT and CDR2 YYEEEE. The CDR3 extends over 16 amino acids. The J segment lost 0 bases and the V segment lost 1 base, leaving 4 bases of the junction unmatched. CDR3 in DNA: TGTGCCAGCAGCTTGTCCGGGGGGAGCTCCTACAATGAGCAGTTCTTC. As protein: CASSLSGGSSYNEQFF.

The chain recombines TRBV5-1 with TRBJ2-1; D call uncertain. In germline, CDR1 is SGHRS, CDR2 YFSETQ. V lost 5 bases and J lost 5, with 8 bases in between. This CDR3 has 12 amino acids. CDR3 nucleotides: TGCGCCAGCAGAGACACAGACAATGAGCAGTTCTTC. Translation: CASRDTDNEQFF.

The CDR3 bases are TGTGCCAGCGGGCATCACAGGGGAAGTGGCTACACCTTC. This codes for CASGHHRGSGYTF. This chain links TRBV27 with TRBJ1-2; 7 bases are a match to TRBD1. This CDR3 is built from 13 residues. V lost 8 bases, J lost 7 bases, and 10 bases stayed unmatched. Germline assignment: CDR1 MNHEY and CDR2 SMNVEV (reference sequence).

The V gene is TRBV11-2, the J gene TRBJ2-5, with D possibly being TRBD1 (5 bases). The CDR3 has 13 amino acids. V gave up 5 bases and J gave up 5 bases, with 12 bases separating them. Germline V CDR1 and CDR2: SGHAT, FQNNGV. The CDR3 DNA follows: TGTGCCAGCAGCCTCGACAGCGTCGAGACCCAGTACTTC. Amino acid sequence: CASSLDSVETQYF.

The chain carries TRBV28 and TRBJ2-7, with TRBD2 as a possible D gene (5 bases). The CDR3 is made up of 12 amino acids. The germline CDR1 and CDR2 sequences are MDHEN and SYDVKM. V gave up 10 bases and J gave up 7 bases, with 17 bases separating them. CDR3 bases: TGTGCCACCTTTTTGGGAGTAGGGGAGCAGTACTTC. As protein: CATFLGVGEQYF.

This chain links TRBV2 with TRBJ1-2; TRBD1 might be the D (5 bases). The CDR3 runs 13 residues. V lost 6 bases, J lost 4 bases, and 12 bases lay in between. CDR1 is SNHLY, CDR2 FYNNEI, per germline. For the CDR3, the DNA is TGTGCCAGCAGGGATAGGGGTTTCTATGGCTACACCTTC. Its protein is CASRDRGFYGYTF.

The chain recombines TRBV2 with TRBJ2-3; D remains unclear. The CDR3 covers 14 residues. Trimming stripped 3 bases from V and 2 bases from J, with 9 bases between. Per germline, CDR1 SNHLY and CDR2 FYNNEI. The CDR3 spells CASSDRVPTDTQYF. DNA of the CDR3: TGTGCCAGCAGTGATCGGGTTCCCACAGATACGCAGTATTTT.

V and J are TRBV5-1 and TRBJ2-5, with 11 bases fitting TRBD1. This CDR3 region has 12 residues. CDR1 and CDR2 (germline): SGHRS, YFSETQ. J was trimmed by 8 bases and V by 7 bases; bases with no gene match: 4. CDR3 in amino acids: CASFGTGGTQYF. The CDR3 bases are TGCGCCAGCTTTGGGACAGGGGGTACCCAGTACTTC.